What follows describes a single TCR beta chain. Its matching antigen is unknown. The data are from a study of molecular identifiers for immune sequencing clone quantification. Study-level points and caveats: A single cell's spiked Jurkat TCR RNA was reportedly detectable among roughly 920,000 naive cells.

MiXCR was run by TCRdb on the PCR reads, yielding one entry per CDR3 protein. The data contain about 320,000 distinct CDR3 sequences, about 20% of them seen just once; the ten biggest clones take up approximately 0.85%. CDR3 length equals 13 residues. The trim removed 8 bases at V and 4 bases at J, leaving 7 bases unmatched. The germline V gene encodes CDR1 MNHEY and CDR2 SVGEGT. This TCR derives from a human donor in good health. Some libraries in this study had Jurkat cell RNA spiked in. The chain uses TRBV6-2 or TRBV6-3 and TRBJ2-5; TRBD2 aligns across 7 bases. Sequenced sample: naive CD8+ T cells from blood, with Jurkat cell RNA spiked in. Subset described: FACS-sorted CD8+CD4-CCR7+CD45RA+ naive T cells. The CDR3 DNA is TGTGCCAGCGTTAGGGGAGGGATAGAGACCCAGTACTTC. Translated, it gives CASVRGGIETQYF.